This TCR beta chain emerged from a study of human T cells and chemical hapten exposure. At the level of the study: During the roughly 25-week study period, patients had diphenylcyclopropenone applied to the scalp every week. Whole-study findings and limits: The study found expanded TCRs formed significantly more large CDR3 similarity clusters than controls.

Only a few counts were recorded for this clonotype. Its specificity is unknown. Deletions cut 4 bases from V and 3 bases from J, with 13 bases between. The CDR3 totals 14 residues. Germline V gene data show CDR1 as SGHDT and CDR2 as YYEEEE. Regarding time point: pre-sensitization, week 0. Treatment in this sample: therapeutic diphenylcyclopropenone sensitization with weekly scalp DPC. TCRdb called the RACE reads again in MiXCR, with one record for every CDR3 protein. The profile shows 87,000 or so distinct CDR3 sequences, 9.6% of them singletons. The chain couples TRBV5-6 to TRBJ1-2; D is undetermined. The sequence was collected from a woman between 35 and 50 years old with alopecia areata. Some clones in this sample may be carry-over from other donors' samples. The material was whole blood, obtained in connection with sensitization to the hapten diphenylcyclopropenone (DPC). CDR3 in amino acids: CASSPDPLDYGYTF. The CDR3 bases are TGTGCCAGCAGCCCGGACCCACTTGACTATGGCTACACCTTC.